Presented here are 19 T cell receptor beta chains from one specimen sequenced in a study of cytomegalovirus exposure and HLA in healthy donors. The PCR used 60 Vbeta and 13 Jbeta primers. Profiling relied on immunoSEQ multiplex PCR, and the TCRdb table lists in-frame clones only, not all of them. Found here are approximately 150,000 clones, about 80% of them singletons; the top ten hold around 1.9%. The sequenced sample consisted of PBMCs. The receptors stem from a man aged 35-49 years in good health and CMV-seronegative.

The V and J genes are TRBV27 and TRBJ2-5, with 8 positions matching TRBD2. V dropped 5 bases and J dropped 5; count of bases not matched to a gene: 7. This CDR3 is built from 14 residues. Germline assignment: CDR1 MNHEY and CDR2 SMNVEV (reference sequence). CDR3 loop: CASSARLAFETQYF. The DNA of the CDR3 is TGTGCCAGCAGTGCTCGACTAGCGTTCGAGACCCAGTACTTC.

Written as DNA, the CDR3 is TGTGCCAGCAGTTTAAGGTCTAGCCTAAACTACGAGCAGTACTTC. It encodes CASSLRSSLNYEQYF. The chain employs TRBV7-8 and TRBJ2-7; TRBD2 is a possible D gene (5 bases). The CDR3 runs to 15 residues. The germline V gene has CDR1 SGHVS and CDR2 FQNEAQ. Trimming removed 6 bases at V and 3 bases at J, with 18 bases between.

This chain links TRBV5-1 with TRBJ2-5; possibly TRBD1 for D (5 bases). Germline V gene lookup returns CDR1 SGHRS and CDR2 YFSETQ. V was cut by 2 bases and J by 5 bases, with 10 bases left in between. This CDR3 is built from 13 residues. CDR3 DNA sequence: TGCGCCAGCAGCTTTACAGGTCTGGAGACCCAGTACTTC. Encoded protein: CASSFTGLETQYF.

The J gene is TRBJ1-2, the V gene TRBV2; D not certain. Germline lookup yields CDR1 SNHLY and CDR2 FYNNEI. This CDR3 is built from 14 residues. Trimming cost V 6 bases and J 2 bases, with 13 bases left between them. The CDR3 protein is CASSREILNYGYTF. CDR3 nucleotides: TGTGCCAGCAGCCGGGAGATACTGAACTATGGCTACACCTTC.

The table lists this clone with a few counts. The CDR3 is CASSLANSGTFYNEQFF. The CDR3, as DNA: TGTGCCAGCAGCTTAGCAAATAGCGGGACTTTCTACAATGAGCAGTTCTTC. The chain links TRBV7-9 to TRBJ2-1, with 8 bases lining up with TRBD2. CDR3 length: 17 residues. CDR1 is SEHNR and CDR2 is FQNEAQ in the germline V gene (reference sequence). The V segment lost 0 bases and the J segment 3 bases; nucleotides outside the gene matches: 7.

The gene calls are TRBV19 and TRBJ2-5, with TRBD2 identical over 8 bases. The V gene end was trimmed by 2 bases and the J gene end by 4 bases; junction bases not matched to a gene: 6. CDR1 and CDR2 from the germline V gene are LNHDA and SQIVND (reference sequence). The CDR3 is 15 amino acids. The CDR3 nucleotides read TGTGCCAGTAGTATACCAAGAAGCGGGAGAGAGACCCAGTACTTC. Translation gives CASSIPRSGRETQYF.

The CDR3 is CASSSSSGTDTQYF. The CDR3 DNA reads as TGTGCCAGCAGCTCATCTAGCGGCACAGATACGCAGTATTTT. The rearrangement links TRBV7-9 to TRBJ2-3, with TRBD2 as a possible D gene (6 bases). Germline V gene data show CDR1 as SEHNR and CDR2 as FQNEAQ (reference sequence). The CDR3 is made up of 14 amino acids. Trimming took 4 bases from V and 1 from J, leaving 9 bases between them. The full variable domain, rest sourced from reference TRBV7-9 and TRBJ2-3, is DTGVSQNPRHKITKRGQNVTFRCDPISEHNRLYWYRQTLGQGPEFLTYFQNEAQLEKSRLLSDRFSAERPKGSFSTLEIQRTEQGDSAMYLCASSSSSGTDTQYFGPGTRLTVL.

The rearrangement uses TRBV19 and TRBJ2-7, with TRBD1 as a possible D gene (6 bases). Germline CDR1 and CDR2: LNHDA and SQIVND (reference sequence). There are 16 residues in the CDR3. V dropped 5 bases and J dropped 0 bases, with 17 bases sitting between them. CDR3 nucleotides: TGTGCCAGTAGTCCGGTAGGGGGACAAAGCTCCTACGAGCAGTACTTC. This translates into CASSPVGGQSSYEQYF. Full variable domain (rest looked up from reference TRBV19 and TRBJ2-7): DGGITQSPKYLFRKEGQNVTLSCEQNLNHDAMYWYRQDPGQGLRLIYYSQIVNDFQKGDIAEGYSVSREKKESFPLTVTSAQKNPTAFYLCASSPVGGQSSYEQYFGPGTRLTVT.

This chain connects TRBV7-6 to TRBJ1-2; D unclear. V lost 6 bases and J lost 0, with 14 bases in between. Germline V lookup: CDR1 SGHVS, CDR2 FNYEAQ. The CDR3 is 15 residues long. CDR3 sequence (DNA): TGTGCCAGCAGGCCGGGGTTAGGTACTAACTATGGCTACACCTTC. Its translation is CASRPGLGTNYGYTF.

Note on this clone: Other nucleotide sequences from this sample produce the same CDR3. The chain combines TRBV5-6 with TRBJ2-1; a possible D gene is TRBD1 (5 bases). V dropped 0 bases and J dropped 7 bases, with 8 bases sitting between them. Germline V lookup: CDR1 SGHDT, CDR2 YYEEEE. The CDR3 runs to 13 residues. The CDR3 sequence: CASSLGQRNEQFF. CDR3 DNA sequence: TGTGCCAGCAGCTTGGGACAGAGAAATGAGCAGTTCTTC.

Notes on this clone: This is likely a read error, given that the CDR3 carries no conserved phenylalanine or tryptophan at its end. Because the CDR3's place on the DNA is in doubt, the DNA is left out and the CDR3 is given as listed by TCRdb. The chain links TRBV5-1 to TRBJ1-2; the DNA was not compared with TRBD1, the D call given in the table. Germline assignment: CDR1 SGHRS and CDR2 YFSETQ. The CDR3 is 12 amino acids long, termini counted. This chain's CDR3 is CASSGYTTGTEV.

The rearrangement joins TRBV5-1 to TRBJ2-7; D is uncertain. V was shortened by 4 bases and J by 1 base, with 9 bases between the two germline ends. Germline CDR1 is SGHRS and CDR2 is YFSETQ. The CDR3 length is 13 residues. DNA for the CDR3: TGCGCCAGCAGCCTCCGACTGTCCTACGAGCAGTACTTC. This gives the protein CASSLRLSYEQYF.

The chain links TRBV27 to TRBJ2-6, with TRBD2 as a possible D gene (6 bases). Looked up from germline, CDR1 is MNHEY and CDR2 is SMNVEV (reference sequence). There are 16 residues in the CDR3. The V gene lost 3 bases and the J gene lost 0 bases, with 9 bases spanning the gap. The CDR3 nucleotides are TGTGCCAGCAGTTTGGAGGGATACTCTGGGGCCAACGTCCTGACTTTC. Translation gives CASSLEGYSGANVLTF.

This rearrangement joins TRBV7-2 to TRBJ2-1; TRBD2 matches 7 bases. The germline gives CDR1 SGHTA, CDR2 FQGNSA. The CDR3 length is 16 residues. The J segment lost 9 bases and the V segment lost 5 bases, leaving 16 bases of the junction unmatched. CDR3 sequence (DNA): TGTGCCAGCAGCAGGGGTGCTGCGGGAGTTGATGGTGAGCAGTTCTTC. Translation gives CASSRGAAGVDGEQFF.

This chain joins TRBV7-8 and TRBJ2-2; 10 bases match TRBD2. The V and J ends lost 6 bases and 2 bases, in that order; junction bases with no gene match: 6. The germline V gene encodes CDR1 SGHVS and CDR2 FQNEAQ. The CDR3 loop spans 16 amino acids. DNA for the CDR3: TGTGCCAGCAGTCAGACTAGCGGGCGTAACACCGGGGAGCTGTTTTTT. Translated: CASSQTSGRNTGELFF.

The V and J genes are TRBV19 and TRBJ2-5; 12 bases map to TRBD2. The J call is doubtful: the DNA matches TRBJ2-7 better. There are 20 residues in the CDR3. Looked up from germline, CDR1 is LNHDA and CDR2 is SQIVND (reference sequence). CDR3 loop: CASSRKLLAGGLLVNYEQYF. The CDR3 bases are TGTGCCAGTAGTCGAAAGTTACTAGCGGGAGGCCTCCTTGTCAATTACGAGCAGTACTTC.

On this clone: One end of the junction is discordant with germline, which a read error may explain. For the CDR3, the DNA is TGTGCTAGCAGCTTAGGGCAGGGCAGGATAAGGGGTGGCTACACCTTC. This sequence encodes CASSLGQGRIRGGYTF. The chain joins TRBV7-7 to TRBJ1-2; possible D gene TRBD1, 5 bases. Germline loops: CDR1 SSHAT, CDR2 FNYEAQ (reference sequence). The CDR3 extends over 16 amino acids.

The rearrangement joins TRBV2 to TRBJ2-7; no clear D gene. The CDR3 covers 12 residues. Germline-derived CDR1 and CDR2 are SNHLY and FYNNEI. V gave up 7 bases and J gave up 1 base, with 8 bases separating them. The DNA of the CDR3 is TGTGCCAGCATGCCAGTTTCCTACGAGCAGTACTTC. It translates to CASMPVSYEQYF.

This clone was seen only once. CDR3 bases: TGTGCCAGCACCGAGCCCCGCCAGGGTGCGGACACTGAAGCTTTCTTT. It encodes CASTEPRQGADTEAFF. V usage is TRBV7-8 and J usage is TRBJ1-1; possibly TRBD1 for D (5 bases). The germline gives CDR1 SGHVS, CDR2 FQNEAQ. This CDR3 comprises 16 residues. Trimming removed 7 bases at V and 3 bases at J, with 21 bases between.